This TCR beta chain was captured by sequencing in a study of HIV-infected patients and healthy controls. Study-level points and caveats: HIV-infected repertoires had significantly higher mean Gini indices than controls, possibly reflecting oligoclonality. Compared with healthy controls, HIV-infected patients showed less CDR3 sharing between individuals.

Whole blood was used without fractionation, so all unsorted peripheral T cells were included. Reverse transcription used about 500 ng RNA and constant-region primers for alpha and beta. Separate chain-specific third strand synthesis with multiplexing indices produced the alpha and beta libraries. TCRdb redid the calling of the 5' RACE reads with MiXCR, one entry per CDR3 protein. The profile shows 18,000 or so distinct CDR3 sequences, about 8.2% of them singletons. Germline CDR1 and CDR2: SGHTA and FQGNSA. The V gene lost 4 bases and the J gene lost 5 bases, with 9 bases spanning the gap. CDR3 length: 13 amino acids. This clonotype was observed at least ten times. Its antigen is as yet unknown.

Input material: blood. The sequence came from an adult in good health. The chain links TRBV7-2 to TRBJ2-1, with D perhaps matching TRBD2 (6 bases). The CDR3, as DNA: TGTGCCAGCAGCTCGGGGACTCACAATGAGCAGTTCTTC. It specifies CASSSGTHNEQFF.